This is a list of T cell receptor beta chains from one sample in a study of blood T cell repertoires in COVID-19. Profiled with immunoSEQ multiplex PCR; TCRdb holds only in-frame clones, not every one. This table has a few hundred thousand clones, 70% to 90% appearing once. The material sequenced was peripheral blood. The receptors derive from a human donor in a cohort sampled during active COVID-19. The CDR3 runs from the conserved cysteine through the conserved F or W. The D gene is left open where the match is weak. Only some rows state a clone size, as once, few, many or a class for expanded clones.

d_call clone_size j_call v_call cdr3_nt cdr3_aa
- - TRBJ1-2 TRBV9 TGTGCCAGCAGCGTAGAGGCGGAATACTATGGCTACACCTTC CASSVEAEYYGYTF
TRBD1 - TRBJ2-7 TRBV7-9 TGTGCCAGCAGCTTTGAACTGGGCAGGGGGCAGAACGAGCAGTACTTC CASSFELGRGQNEQYF
- - TRBJ2-1 TRBV7-9 TGTGCCAGCAGCCCCCCCGGAGCTGGTCGAGCAAGGGAGCAGTTCTTC CASSPPGAGRAREQFF
- - TRBJ1-5 TRBV20-1 TGCAGTGCTAGTTACGGTAGCAATCAGCCCCAGCATTTT CSASYGSNQPQHF
TRBD2 once TRBJ2-1 TRBV14 TGTGCCAGCGCCGGAGGTACTAGCGGGAGCCCCTACAATGAGCAGTTCTTC CASAGGTSGSPYNEQFF
TRBD1 few TRBJ2-7 TRBV5-4 TGTGCCAGCAGTCCGGACAGGGGGCCGTACGAGCAGTACTTC CASSPDRGPYEQYF
TRBD1 - TRBJ2-1 TRBV7-9 TGTGCCAGCAGCCTAGGGGGCGGCTCCTACAATGAGCAGTTCTTC CASSLGGGSYNEQFF
- - TRBJ1-2 TRBV4-1 TGCGCCAGCAGCCAAGGAGGGGGGGCGAGTGGCTACACCTTC CASSQGGGASGYTF
- - TRBJ2-7 TRBV28 TGTGCCAGCAGTCAAGGGACTGGGGGTCGCTACGAGCAGTACTTC CASSQGTGGRYEQYF
- - TRBJ2-7 TRBV4-1 TGCGCCAGCAGCCAAGTACTCAGGAGGGGGGGCCATTCCTACGAGCAGTACTTC CASSQVLRRGGHSYEQYF
- - TRBJ1-1 TRBV20-1 TGCAGTGCTAGGATTAGCACTGAAGCTTTCTTT CSARISTEAFF
- few TRBJ2-7 TRBV5-4 TGTGCCAGCAGCGGGAGTAGCGAGCAGTACTTC CASSGSSEQYF
TRBD1 - TRBJ1-1 TRBV19 TGTGCCAGTAGCCAGGTTGGACAGGGGGCTGAAGCTTTCTTT CASSQVGQGAEAFF
TRBD1 - TRBJ2-7 TRBV6-6 TGTGCCAGCACTCCGGGACAGCGAACCTACGAGCAGTACTTC CASTPGQRTYEQYF
TRBD1 - TRBJ2-7 TRBV4-1 TGCGCCAGCAGGGGTACAGGGGAATCCTACGAGCAGTACTTC CASRGTGESYEQYF
TRBD1 - TRBJ1-1 TRBV6-5 TGTGCCAGCAGTTACAGCACGCAACAGGGGGGCACTGAAGCTTTCTTT CASSYSTQQGGTEAFF
TRBD1 few TRBJ1-1 TRBV7-8 TGTGCCAGCAGCCCACACCCCCGGGACAGGGCCACTGAAGCTTTCTTT CASSPHPRDRATEAFF
TRBD1 - TRBJ2-6 TRBV28 TGTGCCAGCAGTTCGGACAGGTGGGGCCCTGGGGCCAACGTCCTGACTTTC CASSSDRWGPGANVLTF
TRBD2 - TRBJ2-1 TRBV7-9 TGTGCCAGCAGCCGACTAGCGGGGGCCTCCTACAATGAGCAGTTCTTC CASSRLAGASYNEQFF
- - TRBJ2-3 TRBV6-6 TGTGCCAGCATGAAACAGGTCTCTACAGATACGCAGTATTTT CASMKQVSTDTQYF
TRBD2 - TRBJ2-7 TRBV7-2 TGTGCCAGCAGGATATTAGCGGGTTTATCTTACGAGCAGTACTTC CASRILAGLSYEQYF
- once TRBJ2-7 TRBV4-3 TGCGCCAGCAGCCAAGCTGCGGGAAGGCCCTACGAGCAGTACTTC CASSQAAGRPYEQYF
TRBD1 - TRBJ1-1 TRBV7-6 TGTGCCAGCAGCAGGAGGACAGGGGGCACTGAAGCTTTCTTT CASSRRTGGTEAFF
TRBD2 - TRBJ2-5 TRBV27 TGTGCCAGCAGCACCCGCCAAGCGGGACCCCAAGAGACCCAGTACTTC CASSTRQAGPQETQYF
- - TRBJ2-3 TRBV27 TGTGCCAGCAGTTTCGCTCTAGCGAAACCAGATACGCAGTATTTT CASSFALAKPDTQYF
- - TRBJ1-1 TRBV7-2 TGTGCCAGCAGCTTGACAGGAGACACTGAAGCTTTCTTT CASSLTGDTEAFF
- few TRBJ2-7 TRBV19 TGTGCCAGTAGTCAAACATTACCCTACGAGCAGTACTTC CASSQTLPYEQYF
TRBD1 - TRBJ1-2 TRBV5-8 TGTGCCAGCAGCCCCGGTTGGGACAGGGCGCGCGGGAGCTACACCTTC CASSPGWDRARGSYTF
- - TRBJ2-5 TRBV27 TGTGCCAGCAGGCCACAGTTTTGGGAGACCCAGTACTTC CASRPQFWETQYF
- - TRBJ1-2 TRBV4-3 TGCGCCAGCAGCCAAGATATGGCCTTCTATGGCTACACCTTC CASSQDMAFYGYTF
TRBD2 - TRBJ2-3 TRBV24-1 TGTGCCACCAGTGATTTAAAACGGCTAGCGGGAGGTGGAGCAGATACGCAGTATTTT CATSDLKRLAGGGADTQYF
- - TRBJ2-7 TRBV18 TGTGCCAGCTCACCAGATGTTTCGGTGCCCTACGAGCAGTACTTC CASSPDVSVPYEQYF
TRBD1 once TRBJ2-2 TRBV4-1 TGCGCCAGCAGCCAGGACAGGGACACCGGGGAGCTGTTTTTT CASSQDRDTGELFF